This record looks at one T cell receptor beta chain sequence and its context. Its matching antigen is unknown. The data originate from a study of cytomegalovirus exposure and HLA in healthy donors. Study outcomes and limitations: Fewer N-insertions (relative to the 666-donor mean) were reportedly seen in an Asian-associated ancestry cluster in a later analysis.

The study ran its PCR with 60 Vbeta and 13 Jbeta primers. Sequencing used immunoSEQ multiplex PCR; TCRdb keeps in-frame clones, though not all of them. Of fewer than 150,000 clones in the sample, about 68% were seen once. Germline V CDR1 and CDR2: SGHTA, FQGTGA. The CDR3 length is 14 residues. Trimming took 2 bases from V and 4 from J, leaving 11 bases between them. Sequenced material: PBMCs. The clonotype originates from a woman aged 45-65 years in good health and CMV-seropositive. The chain employs TRBV7-3 and TRBJ1-2, with D possibly being TRBD1 (6 bases). This CDR3 is CASSLSTGTYGYTF. The CDR3 region has the DNA TGTGCCAGCAGCTTATCAACAGGGACCTATGGCTACACCTTC.